Detailed here is one T cell receptor (beta chain). As originally analysed: Amplifying reference gene primers gave estimates of nucleated cell counts. Using immunoSEQ multiplex PCR, the repertoire was profiled, and TCRdb retains in-frame clones only, with some absent. Clone size and V and J calls were adopted from that table, with D and trimming inferred from the DNA. The table lists fewer than 250,000 clones, 82% of them singletons, with approximately 8% in the top ten. These data come from a study of blood T cell repertoires in COVID-19. Overall study context: Donors in the United States, Italy and Spain gave samples during acute or convalescent COVID-19. PBMCs, B-cell-depleted T cells, or T cells were the source of the cDNA or gDNA that made up the material.

CDR1 is ENHRY, CDR2 SYGVKD, per germline. CDR3 size: 13 residues. V was trimmed by 10 bases and J by 4 bases, leaving 13 bases between them. During active infection, Seattle patients enrolled and were then monitored through disease. The clonotype was recovered from an older woman with COVID-19, enrolled during active disease. Material for sequencing was peripheral blood. This sequence joins TRBV10-3 and TRBJ2-2; D is ambiguous. The CDR3 bases are TGTGCCACAACACCAGGTCCCACCGGGGAGCTGTTTTTT. This codes for CATTPGPTGELFF.